Listed below are T cell receptor beta chains from one sample, sequenced in a study of blood T cell repertoires in COVID-19. Sequencing was performed with immunoSEQ multiplex PCR; in TCRdb, only in-frame clones are kept and a portion is missing. The sample lists some 99,000 clones; 60% to 85% were seen once. Sequenced material: peripheral blood. The receptors here all came from a human donor in a cohort sampled during active or convalescent COVID-19. CDR3s include the opening cysteine and the closing phenylalanine or tryptophan. The D gene is left open where the match is weak. Expanded clones get a size class; other rows say once, few or many, or leave the size out.

CDR3 protein,CDR3 DNA,V gene,clone size,D gene,J gene
CASSSGTGLPGNTIYF,TGTGCCAGCAGCTCCGGGACAGGGCTTCCTGGAAACACCATATATTTT,TRBV7-2,NA,TRBD1,TRBJ1-3
CASSIGTPRADTQYF,TGCGCCAGCAGCATCGGGACACCGCGCGCAGATACGCAGTATTTT,TRBV5-1,NA,NA,TRBJ2-3
CASRDSYLNAYEQYF,TGTGCCAGCAGGGACAGTTATCTGAACGCCTACGAGCAGTACTTC,TRBV6-5,NA,NA,TRBJ2-7
CASSVPTGTGSNEQFF,TGTGCCAGCAGCGTACCAACCGGGACAGGGTCCAATGAGCAGTTCTTC,TRBV7-8,NA,TRBD1,TRBJ2-1
CASSPPGGRQFF,TGTGCCAGCAGTCCACCCGGGGGTCGACAGTTCTTC,TRBV28,NA,NA,TRBJ2-1
CASSLTGASYEQYF,TGTGCCAGCAGCCTGACAGGGGCCTCCTACGAGCAGTACTTC,TRBV3-1/TRBV3-2,NA,TRBD1,TRBJ2-7
CASSGGRGGADTQYF,TGTGCCAGCAGCGGGGGAAGAGGGGGTGCAGATACGCAGTATTTT,TRBV9,NA,NA,TRBJ2-3
CASHRRGGPPYEQYF,TGTGCCAGCCACCGGAGGGGCGGTCCCCCCTACGAGCAGTACTTC,TRBV14,NA,NA,TRBJ2-7
CASTDPGLARDTQYF,TGTGCCAGTACCGATCCGGGACTAGCGAGAGATACGCAGTATTTT,TRBV19,NA,TRBD2,TRBJ2-3
CASSPRQGGDAFF,TGTGCCAGCAGCCCACGACAAGGGGGCGATGCTTTCTTT,TRBV11-1,NA,TRBD1,TRBJ1-1
CASSWKGVFNEQFF,TGTGCCAGCAGCTGGAAGGGGGTGTTTAATGAGCAGTTCTTC,TRBV7-9,once,NA,TRBJ2-1
CASSSGLYGEQYF,TGTGCCAGCAGCTCGGGACTTTACGGCGAGCAGTACTTC,TRBV7-9,NA,NA,TRBJ2-7
CASRQQGTGNTIYF,TGCGCCAGCAGACAACAGGGGACTGGAAACACCATATATTTT,TRBV5-1,few,TRBD1,TRBJ1-3
CASSPRDRGRSNEKLFF,TGTGCCAGCAGCCCTCGGGACAGGGGTAGATCTAATGAAAAACTGTTTTTT,TRBV7-9,NA,TRBD1,TRBJ1-4
CASSLEVSGELSYNEQFF,TGCGCCAGCAGCTTGGAAGTTAGCGGGGAACTCTCCTACAATGAGCAGTTCTTC,TRBV5-1,NA,TRBD2,TRBJ2-1
CSVARRTGTSGKGNEQFF,TGCAGCGTTGCCCGAAGGACCGGGACTAGCGGGAAAGGAAATGAGCAGTTCTTC,TRBV29-1,few,TRBD2,TRBJ2-1
CASSPGLGYEQYF,TGTGCCAGCAGCCCAGGGTTAGGGTACGAGCAGTACTTC,TRBV28,NA,NA,TRBJ2-7
CASSVGPRGIDTQYF,TGTGCCAGCAGCGTAGGGCCCAGGGGAATAGATACGCAGTATTTT,TRBV9,once,NA,TRBJ2-3
CASRETGGEQFF,TGTGCCAGCAGAGAGACAGGGGGTGAGCAGTTCTTC,TRBV3-1/TRBV3-2,NA,TRBD1,TRBJ2-1
CASSHAGQAIRQYF,TGTGCCAGCAGCCATGCGGGACAGGCGATTCGGCAGTACTTC,TRBV3-1/TRBV3-2,once,TRBD1,TRBJ2-7
CASSLEGQGYGYTF,TGTGCCAGCAGCTTAGAGGGACAGGGGTATGGCTACACCTTC,TRBV7-9,NA,TRBD1,TRBJ1-2
CASSLVEGFLFF,TGTGCCAGCAGTTTAGTCGAGGGATTCTTGTTCTTC,TRBV28,few,NA,TRBJ2-1
CASGLGPSGTQYF,TGTGCTAGTGGTTTGGGACCGTCGGGGACCCAGTACTTC,TRBV12-5,NA,NA,TRBJ2-5
CASSYQGQGYEQYF,TGCGCCAGCTCCTATCAAGGACAGGGATACGAGCAGTACTTC,TRBV5-1,NA,TRBD1,TRBJ2-7
CASSQIHRGETQYF,TGTGCCAGCAGCCAAATACACAGGGGAGAGACCCAGTACTTC,TRBV3-1/TRBV3-2,few,TRBD1,TRBJ2-5
CASSYRGGLGSTEAFF,TGTGCCAGCAGTTACAGGGGGGGCTTGGGTTCTACTGAAGCTTTCTTT,TRBV6-5,NA,NA,TRBJ1-1
CASSRTGNTDTQYF,TGTGCCAGTTCCCGGACAGGGAACACAGATACGCAGTATTTT,TRBV7-9,once,TRBD1,TRBJ2-3
CASSSSGVFDYGYTF,TGTGCCAGCAGCTCCTCGGGGGTTTTTGACTATGGCTACACCTTC,TRBV7-2,once,NA,TRBJ1-2
CASSSDSSSGNTIYF,TGTGCCAGCAGCTCGGACTCGAGCTCTGGAAACACCATATATTTT,TRBV7-3,NA,NA,TRBJ1-3
CASSGHGTLAKNIQYF,TGTGCCAGCAGTGGACATGGGACTTTAGCCAAAAACATTCAGTACTTC,TRBV2,NA,NA,TRBJ2-4
CASSQERRGNTEAFF,TGTGCCAGCAGCCAAGAAAGGAGGGGGAACACTGAAGCTTTCTTT,TRBV3-1/TRBV3-2,NA,NA,TRBJ1-1
CASSYSGEKDTQYF,TGTGCCAGCAGTTACTCCGGGGAGAAGGATACGCAGTATTTT,TRBV6-2/TRBV6-3,NA,NA,TRBJ2-3
CAISERDYSNQPQHF,TGTGCCATCAGTGAGAGGGACTATAGCAATCAGCCCCAGCATTTT,TRBV10-3,NA,NA,TRBJ1-5
CASSAWTGSNYGYTF,TGTGCCAGCAGTGCCTGGACAGGGAGCAACTATGGCTACACCTTC,TRBV27,NA,TRBD1,TRBJ1-2
CASSVTPSSGGASQYNEQFF,TGTGCCAGCAGCGTCACCCCTTCTAGCGGGGGGGCTTCTCAATACAATGAGCAGTTCTTC,TRBV9,NA,TRBD2,TRBJ2-1
CARGEAGDSYNEQFF,TGTGCCAGGGGAGAGGCGGGAGACTCCTACAATGAGCAGTTCTTC,TRBV5-8,few,TRBD2,TRBJ2-1
CASSYSLKLNEKLFF,TGTGCCAGCAGTTACTCCCTCAAGCTTAATGAAAAACTGTTTTTT,TRBV6-6,NA,NA,TRBJ1-4
CSAGTGEGETQYF,TGCAGCGCCGGGACAGGGGAGGGAGAGACCCAGTACTTC,TRBV29-1,NA,TRBD1,TRBJ2-5
CALMGPGNTIYF,TGCGCCCTTATGGGGCCCGGCAACACCATATATTTT,TRBV23-1,NA,NA,TRBJ1-3
CASIPSFRNEQFF,TGTGCCAGCATCCCTAGTTTTAGGAATGAGCAGTTCTTC,TRBV28,NA,NA,TRBJ2-1
CASSRGTGGGLWVQTYEQYF,TGTGCCAGCAGCCGAGGGACAGGGGGCGGTTTGTGGGTACAAACCTACGAGCAGTACTTC,TRBV3-1/TRBV3-2,NA,TRBD1,TRBJ2-7
CASSSDLGSNEQFF,TGTGCCAGCTCCTCCGACCTTGGGAGCAATGAGCAGTTCTTC,TRBV18,NA,NA,TRBJ2-1
CASSQSYRYGYTF,TGCGCCAGCAGTCAATCGTACAGATATGGCTACACCTTC,TRBV23-1,once,NA,TRBJ1-2